One and the same sample provided the 10 T cell receptor beta chains below, sequenced in a study of OX40 agonist ivuxolimab in advanced cancers. Measured with immunoSEQ multiplex PCR; TCRdb has only the in-frame clones, and not every one. This table has about 45,000 clones, around 94% appearing once. The specimen comprised CD4+ or CD8+ T cells sorted from blood, sampled in a trial of the OX40 agonist ivuxolimab. The receptors come from an adult with an advanced solid tumor such as melanoma, head and neck, liver or kidney cancer.

V usage is TRBV5-1 and J usage is TRBJ2-7, with D possibly being TRBD2 (6 bases). V lost 0 bases and J lost 5, with 18 bases in between. The germline CDR1 and CDR2 sequences are SGHRS and YFSETQ. This CDR3 is 16 amino acids long. CDR3 nucleotides: TGCGCCAGCAGCTTGGCCGTTTACTGGGGGAGGAACGAGCAGTACTTC. Encoded protein: CASSLAVYWGRNEQYF.

The chain carries TRBV27 and TRBJ2-7; unclear D gene. The CDR3 loop spans 16 amino acids. Germline CDR1 reads MNHEY; CDR2 reads SMNVEV (reference sequence). V dropped 3 bases and J dropped 0 bases, with 15 bases sitting between them. CDR3 sequence: CASSFGASPSSYEQYF. CDR3 DNA: TGTGCCAGCAGTTTTGGCGCCTCTCCTTCCTCCTACGAGCAGTACTTC.

The chain joins TRBV30 to TRBJ2-1, with 9 bases that match TRBD2. The CDR3 runs 13 residues. The germline V gene has CDR1 GTSNPN and CDR2 SVGIG (reference sequence). Trimming at V came to 8 bases and at J to 7 bases, leaving 9 bases not matched to a gene. CDR3 nucleotide sequence: TGTGCCGCTGAGAGCGGGAGGATAAATGAGCAGTTCTTC. Translating gives CAAESGRINEQFF.

This chain uses TRBV29-1 with TRBJ1-1, with D unresolved. Looked up from germline, CDR1 is SQVTM and CDR2 is ANQGSEA. V was shortened by 4 bases and J by 6 bases, with 12 bases between the two germline ends. This CDR3 comprises 12 residues. CDR3 protein: CSVVGNFPEAFF. CDR3 in DNA: TGCAGCGTTGTGGGGAACTTCCCTGAAGCTTTCTTT.

This chain links TRBV9 with TRBJ2-7; the match to TRBD2 covers 8 bases. CDR1 and CDR2 from the germline V gene are SGDLS and YYNGEE. The CDR3 is 12 residues long. Trimming cost V 4 bases and J 5 bases; bases outside gene matches: 2. CDR3 protein: CASSPGGHEQYF. The CDR3 coding sequence is TGTGCCAGCAGCCCGGGGGGGCACGAGCAGTACTTC.

This chain joins TRBV15 and TRBJ1-4; 8 bases fit TRBD1. This CDR3 is built from 15 residues. The V and J ends lost 5 bases and 6 bases, in that order; junction bases with no gene match: 8. Germline V gene sequence: CDR1 LNHNV, CDR2 YYDKDF (reference sequence). CDR3 DNA sequence: TGTGCCACCAGCTCTCAGGGGGCGCCCGATGAAAAACTGTTTTTT. Protein: CATSSQGAPDEKLFF.

This clone was observed once. V gene TRBV7-2 combines with J gene TRBJ2-3, with D possibly matching TRBD1 (5 bases). CDR1 and CDR2 from the germline V gene are SGHTA and FQGNSA. The CDR3 extends over 15 amino acids. V was cut by 6 bases and J by 2 bases, with 15 bases left in between. The CDR3 bases are TGTGCCAGCAGACCCAGGGTCCCTGACACAGATACGCAGTATTTT. This encodes CASRPRVPDTDTQYF. Full variable domain (outside the CDR3, taken from reference TRBV7-2 and TRBJ2-3): GAGVSQSPSNKVTEKGKDVELRCDPISGHTALYWYRQSLGQGLEFLIYFQGNSAPDKSGLPSDRFSAERTGGSVSTLTIQRTQQEDSAVYLCASRPRVPDTDTQYFGPGTRLTVL.

The CDR3 DNA reads as TGTGCCACCAGCAGAGATCTGGGACCAACAAATCAGCCCCAGCATTTT. Amino acid sequence: CATSRDLGPTNQPQHF. This chain links TRBV15 with TRBJ1-5, with TRBD1 as a possible D gene (5 bases). This CDR3 contains 16 residues. The V end was cut by 0 bases, the J end by 4 bases, with 13 bases between. The germline gives CDR1 LNHNV, CDR2 YYDKDF (reference sequence). Filled out from reference TRBV15 and TRBJ1-5, the complete variable domain reads DAMVIQNPRYQVTQFGKPVTLSCSQTLNHNVMYWYQQKSSQAPKLLFHYYDKDFNNEADTPDNFQSRRPNTSFCFLDIRSPGLGDTAMYLCATSRDLGPTNQPQHFGDGTRLSIL.

The V and J genes are TRBV27 and TRBJ2-7, with 9 bases identical to TRBD1. Losses at the gene ends were 6 bases for V and 3 bases for J; bases not matched to a gene: 9. Germline assignment: CDR1 MNHEY and CDR2 SMNVEV (reference sequence). The CDR3 runs 15 residues. CDR3 nucleotide sequence: TGTGCCAGCAGCCAGAGGACAGGGGAGGTCTACGAGCAGTACTTC. Protein sequence: CASSQRTGEVYEQYF.

This chain uses TRBV9 with TRBJ2-2, with D unclear. Trimming removed 3 bases from V and 3 bases from J, with 3 bases in between. This CDR3 is 12 amino acids long. Germline-derived CDR1 and CDR2 are SGDLS and YYNGEE. The CDR3 sequence is CASSDYTGELFF. The CDR3 DNA reads TGTGCCAGCAGCGACTACACCGGGGAGCTGTTTTTT. The full variable domain, with the rest looked up from reference TRBV9 and TRBJ2-2, is DSGVTQTPKHLITATGQRVTLRCSPRSGDLSVYWYQQSLDQGLQFLIQYYNGEERAKGNILERFSAQQFPDLHSELNLSSLELGDSALYFCASSDYTGELFFGEGSRLTVL.